The present T cell receptor beta chain was sequenced within a study of siplizumab effects on memory and regulatory T cells. Regarding this clone: The antigen is not known.

Points from the study as a whole: Siplizumab significantly brought down the alloreactive sequences that trace back to unstimulated CD4+ memory cells.

The study assayed around 9 x 10^4 TCR templates per sample. Libraries were prepared by immunoSEQ multiplex PCR; TCRdb keeps only in-frame clonotypes and omits some of them. In the table there are 55,000 to 80,000 clones, 65% to 80% of which are singletons. The ends lost 2 bases at V and 2 bases at J; junction bases unmatched: 8. CDR3 size: 16 residues. Germline-derived CDR1 and CDR2 are SGHNT and YENEEA. The clonotype was recovered from a human donor in good health. J is TRBJ2-5 and V is TRBV11-3, with 7 nucleotides matching TRBD2. The sequencing sample was made of memory CD4+ T cells sorted from blood. The CDR3 here is CASSLNVGGGQETQYF. The DNA for the CDR3 is TGTGCCAGCAGCTTAAATGTAGGCGGGGGTCAAGAGACCCAGTACTTC.